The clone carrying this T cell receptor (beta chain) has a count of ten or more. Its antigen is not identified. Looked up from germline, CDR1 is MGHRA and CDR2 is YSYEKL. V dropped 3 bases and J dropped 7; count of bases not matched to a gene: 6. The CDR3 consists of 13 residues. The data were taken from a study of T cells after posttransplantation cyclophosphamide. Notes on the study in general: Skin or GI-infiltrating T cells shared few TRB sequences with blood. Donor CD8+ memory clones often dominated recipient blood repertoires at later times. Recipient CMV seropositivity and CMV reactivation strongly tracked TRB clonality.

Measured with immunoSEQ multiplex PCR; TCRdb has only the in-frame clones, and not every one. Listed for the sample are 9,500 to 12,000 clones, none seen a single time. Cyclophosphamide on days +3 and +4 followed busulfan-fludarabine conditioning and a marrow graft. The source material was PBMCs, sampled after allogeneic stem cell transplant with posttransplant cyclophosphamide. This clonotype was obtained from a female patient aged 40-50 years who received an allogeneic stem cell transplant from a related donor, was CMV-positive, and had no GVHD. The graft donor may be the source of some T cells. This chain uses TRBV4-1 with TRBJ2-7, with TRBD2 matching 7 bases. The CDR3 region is CASSHVSGGEQYF. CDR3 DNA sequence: TGCGCCAGCAGCCATGTCTCGGGGGGAGAGCAGTACTTC.